These T cell receptor beta chains were read from a single sample in a study of T cells after yellow fever vaccination. TCRdb reprocessed the 5' RACE reads with MiXCR, giving one entry per CDR3 protein. This sample has 250,000 to 350,000 distinct CDR3 sequences; 3.5% to 4.5% occur once, and the top ten carry approximately 19%. This sample comprised PBMCs, obtained 15 days after the yellow fever booster vaccination. These receptors were obtained from a man between 18 and 35 years old who received the YFV17D yellow fever vaccine. The CDR3 runs from the conserved cysteine through the conserved F or W. The D gene is left open where the match is weak.

>TRBD2|TRBV12-3/TRBV12-4|TRBJ2-2
CASTPPGGPGELFF
>-|TRBV18|TRBJ2-2
CASSRRGGQNTGELFF
>-|TRBV5-4|TRBJ2-1
CATIPGGSYNEQFF
>-|TRBV3-2|TRBJ1-1
CASNQDVTVGTRTEAFF
>-|TRBV5-1|TRBJ2-5
CASSPSEVRETQYF
>-|TRBV7-3|TRBJ2-7
CASSSFGGHEQYF
>-|TRBV19|TRBJ1-1
CASTVQGDTEAFF
>-|TRBV20-1|TRBJ1-3
CSAGGVGTIYF
>TRBD2|TRBV27|TRBJ2-1
CASSQGTSGGYNEQFF
>TRBD1|TRBV20-1|TRBJ1-6
CSARVTGETYNSPLHF
>TRBD1|TRBV9|TRBJ2-1
CASSVGQGSYNEQFF
>-|TRBV20-1|TRBJ2-2
CSARGTGNTGELFF
>-|TRBV7-2|TRBJ2-4
CASSLAAAGKNIQYF
>-|TRBV5-1|TRBJ2-6
CASSFWGGASSGANVLTF
>-|TRBV5-5|TRBJ1-1
CASSLEFFYAFF
>-|TRBV27|TRBJ1-5
CASSLSYGYQPQHF
>-|TRBV7-7|TRBJ2-5
CASSPESTGTQYF
>-|TRBV29-1|TRBJ1-1
CSVEVRGANTEAFF
>-|TRBV11-1|TRBJ2-1
CASSSDLNNEQFF
>-|TRBV15|TRBJ2-3
CATSRRLGGPDTQYF
>-|TRBV6-5|TRBJ1-1
CASSPRTTMGAFF
>TRBD2|TRBV20-1|TRBJ2-3
CSATSELTDTQYF
>-|TRBV20-1|TRBJ1-6
CSASSADNSPLHF
>TRBD1|TRBV15|TRBJ1-5
CATRSTGNLRQPQHF
>TRBD2|TRBV6-2/TRBV6-3|TRBJ2-5
CASSYGLAGAQETQYF
>TRBD2|TRBV6-5|TRBJ2-2
CASSPSGTSGVIGTGELFF
>TRBD1|TRBV18|TRBJ1-2
CASSPGQGASGYTF
>TRBD1|TRBV4-2|TRBJ2-1
CASSQGDSSSDEQFF
>-|TRBV11-2|TRBJ2-1
CASTGGGDPYNEQFF
>-|TRBV5-6|TRBJ2-5
CASSSGVGTETQYF
>-|TRBV15|TRBJ2-2
CATKGLGGELFF
>-|TRBV20-1|TRBJ2-7
CSAPGPDGYEQYF
>-|TRBV12-3/TRBV12-4|TRBJ1-5
CASSPQGYVSNQPQHF
>TRBD2|TRBV6-4|TRBJ2-4
CASSAEAGLAKNIQYF
>-|TRBV11-2|TRBJ2-1
CASSLVLSYNEQFF
>-|TRBV7-8|TRBJ1-1
CASSFHSGVYPYTEAFF
>TRBD2|TRBV20-1|TRBJ2-5
CSAYGLAGRAPQETQYF
>-|TRBV4-2|TRBJ1-1
CASSQDPGGWTEAFF
>TRBD1|TRBV24-1|TRBJ2-7
CATSDFDRGRLDEQYF
>TRBD1|TRBV12-3/TRBV12-4|TRBJ1-5
CASSRDRGQVGNQPQHF
>TRBD1|TRBV12-3/TRBV12-4|TRBJ2-3
CASSFWTGRASTDTQYF
>-|TRBV7-2|TRBJ2-3
CASSQFVGTDTQYF
>-|TRBV7-9|TRBJ1-3
CASSSGNRTIYF
>TRBD1|TRBV7-2|TRBJ1-2
CASSPRRQGYRAYGYTF
>-|TRBV7-9|TRBJ2-1
CASSLLARGPNNEQFF
>-|TRBV4-3|TRBJ1-1
CASSQEFRGAEEAFF
>-|TRBV10-1|TRBJ1-5
CASRKAVPDNQPQHF
>TRBD1|TRBV6-2/TRBV6-3|TRBJ1-1
CATLDRGTEAFF
>-|TRBV3-1|TRBJ2-4
CASSQDFGRGIQYF
>TRBD2|TRBV25-1|TRBJ2-3
CASRAGGSTDTQYF
>-|TRBV24-1|TRBJ1-2
CATSDPAGYTF
>-|TRBV18|TRBJ2-7
CASSPPGRGYEQYF
>-|TRBV3-1|TRBJ2-4
CASSQEPSAVHIQYF
>-|TRBV27|TRBJ2-2
CASSWSGSSGELFF
>-|TRBV4-3|TRBJ1-5
CASSQEARQGNQPQHF
>TRBD1|TRBV20-1|TRBJ2-1
CSARARDRGRNEQFF
>-|TRBV6-6|TRBJ1-6
CASGSPNNSPLHF
>-|TRBV5-5|TRBJ2-5
CASSSTGRQETQYF